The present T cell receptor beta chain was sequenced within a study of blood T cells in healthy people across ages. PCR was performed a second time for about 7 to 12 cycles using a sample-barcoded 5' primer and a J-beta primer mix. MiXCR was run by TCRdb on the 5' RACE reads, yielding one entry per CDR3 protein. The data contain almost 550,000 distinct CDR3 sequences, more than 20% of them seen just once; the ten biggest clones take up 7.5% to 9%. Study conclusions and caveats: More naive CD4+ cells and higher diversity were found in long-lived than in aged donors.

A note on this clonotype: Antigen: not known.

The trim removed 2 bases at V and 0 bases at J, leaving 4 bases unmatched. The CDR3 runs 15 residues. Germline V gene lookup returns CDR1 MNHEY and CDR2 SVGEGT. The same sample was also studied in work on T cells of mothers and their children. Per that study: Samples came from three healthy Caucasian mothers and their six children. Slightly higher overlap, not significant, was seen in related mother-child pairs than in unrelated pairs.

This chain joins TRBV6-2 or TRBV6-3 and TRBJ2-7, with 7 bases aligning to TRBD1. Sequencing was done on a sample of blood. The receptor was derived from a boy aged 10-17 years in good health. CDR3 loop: CASSYPTGLSYEQYF. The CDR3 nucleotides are TGTGCCAGCAGTTACCCGACAGGGCTCTCCTACGAGCAGTACTTC.